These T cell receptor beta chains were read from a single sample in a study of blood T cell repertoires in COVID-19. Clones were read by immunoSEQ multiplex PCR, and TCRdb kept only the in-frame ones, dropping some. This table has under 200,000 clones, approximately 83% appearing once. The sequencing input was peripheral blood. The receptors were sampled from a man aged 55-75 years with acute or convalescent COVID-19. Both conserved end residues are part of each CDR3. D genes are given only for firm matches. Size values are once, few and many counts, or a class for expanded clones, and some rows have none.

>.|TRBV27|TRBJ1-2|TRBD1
CASSSPGQAYGYTF
TGTGCCAGCAGTTCCCCTGGACAGGCCTATGGCTACACCTTC
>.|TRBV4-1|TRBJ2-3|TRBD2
CASSLPPSGGKDTQYF
TGCGCCAGCAGCCTTCCCCCGTCGGGAGGCAAGGATACGCAGTATTTT
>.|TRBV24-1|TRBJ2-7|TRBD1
CATSDLRWTGYRAGTYEQYF
TGTGCCACCAGTGATTTGCGGTGGACAGGGTACAGGGCCGGAACCTACGAGCAGTACTTC
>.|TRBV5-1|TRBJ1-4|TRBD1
CASSSGQGGEKLFF
TGCGCCAGCAGCTCCGGACAGGGGGGCGAAAAACTGTTTTTT
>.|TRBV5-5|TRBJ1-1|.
CASSFYGMNTEAFF
TGTGCCAGCAGCTTCTACGGGATGAACACTGAAGCTTTCTTT
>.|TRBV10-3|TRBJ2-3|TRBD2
CAIRTREGRMDTQYF
TGTGCCATCAGGACCCGGGAGGGCCGTATGGATACGCAGTATTTT
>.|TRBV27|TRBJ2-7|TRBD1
CASSPRTGSEQYF
TGTGCCAGCAGTCCTCGGACAGGGAGTGAGCAGTACTTC
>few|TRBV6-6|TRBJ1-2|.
CASTPGTLYGYTF
TGTGCCAGCACCCCTGGGACTCTCTATGGCTACACCTTC
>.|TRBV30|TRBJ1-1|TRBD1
CAWSATGRMNTEAFF
TGTGCCTGGAGCGCGACAGGGCGCATGAACACTGAAGCTTTCTTT
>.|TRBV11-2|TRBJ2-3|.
CASTPGGTSTDTQYF
TGTGCCAGCACTCCCGGGGGAACTAGCACAGATACGCAGTATTTT
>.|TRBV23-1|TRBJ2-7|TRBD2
CASSRRLASYEQYF
TGCGCCAGCAGTCGCAGACTAGCCTCCTACGAGCAGTACTTC
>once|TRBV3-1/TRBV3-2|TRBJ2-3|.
CASSQDRFRGSERSTDTQYF
TGTGCCAGCAGCCAAGATCGCTTTCGGGGTAGCGAACGTAGCACAGATACGCAGTATTTT
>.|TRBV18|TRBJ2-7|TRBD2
CASSPGLASYEQYF
TGTGCCAGCTCTCCGGGACTAGCCTCCTACGAGCAGTACTTC
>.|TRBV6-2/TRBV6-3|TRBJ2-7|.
CASSPQGPAAGYEQYF
TGTGCCAGCAGCCCTCAGGGTCCCGCAGCGGGCTACGAGCAGTACTTC
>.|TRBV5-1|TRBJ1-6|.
CASSLATGDNSPLHF
TGCGCCAGCAGCTTGGCTACAGGTGATAATTCACCCCTCCACTTT
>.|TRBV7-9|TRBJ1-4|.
CASQAAATNEKLFF
TGTGCCAGCCAAGCGGCTGCAACTAATGAAAAACTGTTTTTT
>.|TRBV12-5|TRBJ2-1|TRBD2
CASGEPGRPSPGGRNEQFF
TGTGCTAGTGGCGAACCGGGACGGCCGAGTCCGGGAGGGCGGAATGAGCAGTTCTTC
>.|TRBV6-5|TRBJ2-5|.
CASSRQTGSETQYF
TGTGCCAGCAGTCGTCAAACAGGTTCAGAGACCCAGTACTTC
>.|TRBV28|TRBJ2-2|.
CASSPPTFNGELFF
TGTGCCAGCAGTCCGCCTACGTTTAACGGGGAGCTGTTTTTT
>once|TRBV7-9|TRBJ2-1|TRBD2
CASSTRDYYNEQFF
TGTGCCAGCAGCACGAGGGACTACTACAATGAGCAGTTCTTC
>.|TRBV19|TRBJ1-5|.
CASSGTPYSNQPQHF
TGTGCCAGTAGTGGGACACCCTATAGCAATCAGCCCCAGCATTTT
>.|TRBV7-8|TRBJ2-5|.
CASGKLQRPPETQYF
TGTGCCAGCGGAAAATTGCAGCGCCCGCCGGAGACCCAGTACTTC
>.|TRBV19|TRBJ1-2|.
CASSIQDISNYGYTF
TGTGCCAGTAGTATTCAGGACATATCTAACTATGGCTACACCTTC
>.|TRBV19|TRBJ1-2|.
CATSLPRGWSGYTF
TGTGCCACTTCCCTGCCGCGGGGGTGGAGTGGCTACACCTTC
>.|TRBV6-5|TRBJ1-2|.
CASSLTVLYGYTF
TGTGCCAGTTCTCTAACAGTCCTCTATGGCTACACCTTC
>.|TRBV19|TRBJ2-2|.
CASSPLAALNTGELFF
TGTGCCAGTAGTCCCTTAGCGGCCCTGAACACCGGGGAGCTGTTTTTT
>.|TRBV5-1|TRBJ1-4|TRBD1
CASSPIRGGAGEKLFF
TGCGCCAGCAGCCCTATCAGAGGGGGCGCCGGTGAAAAACTGTTTTTT
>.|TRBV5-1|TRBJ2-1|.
CASSLGGSHDEQFF
TGCGCCAGCAGCTTGGGTGGGAGCCACGATGAGCAGTTCTTC
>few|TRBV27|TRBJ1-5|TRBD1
CASGAGGFGNQPQHF
TGTGCCAGCGGCGCAGGGGGATTTGGCAATCAGCCCCAGCATTTT
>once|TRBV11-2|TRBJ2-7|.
CASSPPGVRYEQYF
TGTGCCAGCAGCCCCCCGGGGGTGCGTTACGAGCAGTACTTC
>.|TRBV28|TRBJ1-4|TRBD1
CASRGQPNEKLFF
TGTGCCAGCCGGGGACAGCCGAATGAAAAACTGTTTTTT
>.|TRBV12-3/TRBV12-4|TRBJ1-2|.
CASSRRREGYTF
TGTGCCAGCAGTCGACGGAGGGAGGGCTACACCTTC
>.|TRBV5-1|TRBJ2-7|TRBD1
CASSGPDRGDEQYF
TGCGCCAGCAGCGGCCCGGACAGGGGGGACGAGCAGTACTTC
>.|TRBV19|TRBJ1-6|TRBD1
CASSSQGPYSPLHF
TGTGCCAGTAGTTCACAGGGGCCCTATTCACCCCTCCACTTT
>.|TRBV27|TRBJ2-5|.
CASSFPGRGETQYF
TGTGCCAGCAGTTTCCCCGGACGGGGGGAGACCCAGTACTTC
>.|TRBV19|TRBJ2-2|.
CASSIRGARELFF
TGTGCCAGTAGTATTCGGGGGGCCAGGGAGCTGTTTTTT
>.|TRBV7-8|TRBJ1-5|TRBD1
CASSLAGTGMGNQPQHF
TGTGCCAGCAGCTTAGCCGGGACAGGGATGGGCAATCAGCCCCAGCATTTT
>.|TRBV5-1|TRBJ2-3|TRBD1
CASRRTGAALDTQYF
TGCGCCAGCCGCCGAACAGGGGCCGCCTTGGATACGCAGTATTTT